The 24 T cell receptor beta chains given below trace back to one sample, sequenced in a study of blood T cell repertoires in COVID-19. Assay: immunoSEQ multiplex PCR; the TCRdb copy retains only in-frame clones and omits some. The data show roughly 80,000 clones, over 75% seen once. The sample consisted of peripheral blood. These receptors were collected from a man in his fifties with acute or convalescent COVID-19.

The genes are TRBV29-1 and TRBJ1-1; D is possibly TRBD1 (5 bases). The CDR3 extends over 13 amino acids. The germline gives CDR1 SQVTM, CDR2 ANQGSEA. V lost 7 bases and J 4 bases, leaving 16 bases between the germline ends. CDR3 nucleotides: TGCAGCGCAGGTTGGGGGGGTCGCACTGAAGCTTTCTTT. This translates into CSAGWGGRTEAFF. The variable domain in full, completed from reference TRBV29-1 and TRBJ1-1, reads SAVISQKPSRDICQRGTSLTIQCQVDSQVTMMFWYRQQPGQSLTLIATANQGSEATYESGFVIDKFPISRPNLTFSTLTVSNMSPEDSSIYLCSAGWGGRTEAFFGQGTRLTVV.

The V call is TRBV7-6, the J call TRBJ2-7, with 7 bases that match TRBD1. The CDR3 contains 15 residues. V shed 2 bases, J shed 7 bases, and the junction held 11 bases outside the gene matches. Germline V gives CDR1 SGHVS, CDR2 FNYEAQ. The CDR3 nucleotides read TGTGCCAGCAGCTTATTTCCCACAGGGGTCCAGGAGCAGTACTTC. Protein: CASSLFPTGVQEQYF.

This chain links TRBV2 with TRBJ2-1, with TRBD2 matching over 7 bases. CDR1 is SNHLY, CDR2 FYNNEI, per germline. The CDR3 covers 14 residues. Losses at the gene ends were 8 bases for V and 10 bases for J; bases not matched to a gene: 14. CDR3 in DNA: TGTGCCAGCTCGTACCAGCGGGAAGGAGGAGAGCAGTTCTTC. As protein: CASSYQREGGEQFF.

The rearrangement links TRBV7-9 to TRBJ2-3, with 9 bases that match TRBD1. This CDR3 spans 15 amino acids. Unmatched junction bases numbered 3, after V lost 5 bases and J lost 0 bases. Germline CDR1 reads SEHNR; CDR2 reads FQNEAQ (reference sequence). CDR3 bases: TGTGCCAGCAGCAAGGGACAGGGAAGCACAGATACGCAGTATTTT. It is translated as CASSKGQGSTDTQYF.

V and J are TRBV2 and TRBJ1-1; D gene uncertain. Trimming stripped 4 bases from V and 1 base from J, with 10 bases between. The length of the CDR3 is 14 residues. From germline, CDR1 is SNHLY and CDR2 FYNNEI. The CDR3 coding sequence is TGTGCCAGCAGTGCAATCGGTAGGAACACTGAAGCTTTCTTT. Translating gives CASSAIGRNTEAFF. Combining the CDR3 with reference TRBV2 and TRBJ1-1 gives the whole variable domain EPEVTQTPSHQVTQMGQEVILRCVPISNHLYFYWYRQILGQKVEFLVSFYNNEISEKSEIFDDQFSVERPDGSNFTLKIRSTKLEDSAMYFCASSAIGRNTEAFFGQGTRLTVV.

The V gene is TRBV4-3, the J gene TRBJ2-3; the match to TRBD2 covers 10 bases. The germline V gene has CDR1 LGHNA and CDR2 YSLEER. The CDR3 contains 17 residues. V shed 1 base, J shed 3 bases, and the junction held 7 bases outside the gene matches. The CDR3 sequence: CASSQGSSGRGTDTQYF. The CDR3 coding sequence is TGCGCCAGCAGCCAAGGGTCTAGCGGGAGAGGAACAGATACGCAGTATTTT.

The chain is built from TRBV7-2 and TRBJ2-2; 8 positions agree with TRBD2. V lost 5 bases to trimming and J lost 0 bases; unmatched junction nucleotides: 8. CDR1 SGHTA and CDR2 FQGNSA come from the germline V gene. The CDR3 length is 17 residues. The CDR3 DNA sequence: TGTGCCAGCAGCCGCTCCAGCGGGGGTGCGAACACCGGGGAGCTGTTTTTT. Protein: CASSRSSGGANTGELFF.

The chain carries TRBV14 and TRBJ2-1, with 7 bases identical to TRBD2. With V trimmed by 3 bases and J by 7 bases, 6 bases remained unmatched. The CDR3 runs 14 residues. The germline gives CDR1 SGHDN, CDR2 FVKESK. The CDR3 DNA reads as TGTGCCAGCAGCCAGACAACGGGAGGAAATGAGCAGTTCTTC. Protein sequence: CASSQTTGGNEQFF.

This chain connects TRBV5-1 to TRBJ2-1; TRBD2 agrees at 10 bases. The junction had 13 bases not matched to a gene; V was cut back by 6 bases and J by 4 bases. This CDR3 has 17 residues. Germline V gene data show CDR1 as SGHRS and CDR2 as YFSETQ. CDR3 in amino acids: CASTTPNTSGNYNEQFF. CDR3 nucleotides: TGCGCCAGCACCACTCCAAATACTAGCGGGAATTACAATGAGCAGTTCTTC.

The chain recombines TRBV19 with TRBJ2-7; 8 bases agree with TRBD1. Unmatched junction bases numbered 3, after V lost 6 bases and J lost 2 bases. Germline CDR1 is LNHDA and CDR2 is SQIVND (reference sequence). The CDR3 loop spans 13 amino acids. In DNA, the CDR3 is TGTGCCAGTAGAGCGACAGGGGCCTACGAGCAGTACTTC. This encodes CASRATGAYEQYF.

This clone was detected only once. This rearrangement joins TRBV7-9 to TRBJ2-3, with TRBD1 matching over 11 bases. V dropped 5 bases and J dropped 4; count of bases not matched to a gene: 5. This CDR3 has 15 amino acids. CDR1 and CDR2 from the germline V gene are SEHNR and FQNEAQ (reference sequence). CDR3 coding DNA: TGTGCCAGCAGCGTTAGGACAGGGGGCGCAGATACGCAGTATTTT. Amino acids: CASSVRTGGADTQYF.

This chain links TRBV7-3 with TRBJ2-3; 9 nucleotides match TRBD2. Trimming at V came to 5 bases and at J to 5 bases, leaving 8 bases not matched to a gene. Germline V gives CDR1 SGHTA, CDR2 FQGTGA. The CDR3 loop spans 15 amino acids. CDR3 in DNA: TGTGCCAGCAGCCTGCGGGGGGGCAAGGAAGATACGCAGTATTTT. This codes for CASSLRGGKEDTQYF.

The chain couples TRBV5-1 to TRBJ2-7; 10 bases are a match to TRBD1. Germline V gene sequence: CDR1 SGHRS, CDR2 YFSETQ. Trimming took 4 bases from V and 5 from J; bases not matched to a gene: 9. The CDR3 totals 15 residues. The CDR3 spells CASSLSGTGAHEQYF. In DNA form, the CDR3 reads TGCGCCAGCAGCCTCAGTGGGACAGGGGCCCACGAGCAGTACTTC.

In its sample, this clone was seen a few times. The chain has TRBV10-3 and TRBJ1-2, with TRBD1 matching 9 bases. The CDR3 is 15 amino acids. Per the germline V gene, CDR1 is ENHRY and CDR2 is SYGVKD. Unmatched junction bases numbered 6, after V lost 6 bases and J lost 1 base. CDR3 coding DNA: TGTGCCATCAGCTACGGACAGGGGAGTAACTATGGCTACACCTTC. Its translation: CAISYGQGSNYGYTF.

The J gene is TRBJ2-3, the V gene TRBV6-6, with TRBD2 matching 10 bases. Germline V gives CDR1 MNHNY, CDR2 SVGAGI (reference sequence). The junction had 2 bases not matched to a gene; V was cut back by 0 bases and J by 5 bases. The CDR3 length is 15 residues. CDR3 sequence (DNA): TGTGCCAGCAGTTACTCGTCTAGCGGGAGAGATACGCAGTATTTT. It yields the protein CASSYSSSGRDTQYF.

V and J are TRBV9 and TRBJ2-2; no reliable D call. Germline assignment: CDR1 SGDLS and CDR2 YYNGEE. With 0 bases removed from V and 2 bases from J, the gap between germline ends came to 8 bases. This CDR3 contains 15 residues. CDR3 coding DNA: TGTGCCAGCAGCGTAGTACAGACCAACACCGGGGAGCTGTTTTTT. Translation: CASSVVQTNTGELFF.

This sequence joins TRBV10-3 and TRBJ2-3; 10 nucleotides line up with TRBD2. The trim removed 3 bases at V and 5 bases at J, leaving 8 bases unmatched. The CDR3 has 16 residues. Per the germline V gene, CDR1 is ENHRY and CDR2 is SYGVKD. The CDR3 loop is CAISERVAGGGDTQYF. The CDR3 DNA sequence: TGTGCCATCAGTGAAAGAGTAGCGGGGGGCGGAGATACGCAGTATTTT.

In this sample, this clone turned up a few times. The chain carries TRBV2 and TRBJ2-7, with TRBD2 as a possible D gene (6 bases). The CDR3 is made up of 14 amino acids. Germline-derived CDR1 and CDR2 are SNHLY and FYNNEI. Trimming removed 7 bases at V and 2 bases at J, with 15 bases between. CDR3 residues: CASKPGTDTYEQYF. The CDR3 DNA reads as TGTGCCAGCAAGCCAGGGACTGATACCTACGAGCAGTACTTC. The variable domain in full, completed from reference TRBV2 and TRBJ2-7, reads EPEVTQTPSHQVTQMGQEVILRCVPISNHLYFYWYRQILGQKVEFLVSFYNNEISEKSEIFDDQFSVERPDGSNFTLKIRSTKLEDSAMYFCASKPGTDTYEQYFGPGTRLTVT.

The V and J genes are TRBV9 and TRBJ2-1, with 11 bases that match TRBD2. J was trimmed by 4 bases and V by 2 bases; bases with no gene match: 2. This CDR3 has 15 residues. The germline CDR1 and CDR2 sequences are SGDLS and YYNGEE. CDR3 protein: CASSVLAGGYNEQFF. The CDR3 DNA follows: TGTGCCAGCAGCGTTCTAGCGGGAGGTTACAATGAGCAGTTCTTC.

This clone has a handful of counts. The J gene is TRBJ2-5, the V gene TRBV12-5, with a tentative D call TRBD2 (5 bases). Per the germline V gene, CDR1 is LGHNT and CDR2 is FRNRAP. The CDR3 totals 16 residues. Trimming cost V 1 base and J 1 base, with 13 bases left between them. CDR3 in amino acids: CASGLDARGLQETQYF. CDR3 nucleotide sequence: TGTGCTAGTGGTTTGGACGCCAGAGGACTCCAAGAGACCCAGTACTTC.

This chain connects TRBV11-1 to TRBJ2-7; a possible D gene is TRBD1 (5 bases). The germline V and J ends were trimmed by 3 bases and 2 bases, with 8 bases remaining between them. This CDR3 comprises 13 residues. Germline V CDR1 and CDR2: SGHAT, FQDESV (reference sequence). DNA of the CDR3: TGTGCCAGCAGCTTGGGGCTCCCCTACGAGCAGTACTTC. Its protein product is CASSLGLPYEQYF.

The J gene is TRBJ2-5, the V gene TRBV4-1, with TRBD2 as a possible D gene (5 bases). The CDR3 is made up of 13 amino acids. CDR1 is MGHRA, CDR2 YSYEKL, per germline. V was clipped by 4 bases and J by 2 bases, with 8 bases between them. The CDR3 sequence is CASSLLAQETQYF. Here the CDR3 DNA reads TGCGCCAGCAGCCTCCTAGCACAAGAGACCCAGTACTTC.

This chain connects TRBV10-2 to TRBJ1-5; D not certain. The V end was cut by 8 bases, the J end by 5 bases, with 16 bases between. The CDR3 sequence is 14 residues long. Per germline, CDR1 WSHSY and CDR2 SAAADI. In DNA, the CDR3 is TGCGCCAGCGCCGCGAGGCAGTCAGATCAGCCCCAGCATTTT. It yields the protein CASAARQSDQPQHF.

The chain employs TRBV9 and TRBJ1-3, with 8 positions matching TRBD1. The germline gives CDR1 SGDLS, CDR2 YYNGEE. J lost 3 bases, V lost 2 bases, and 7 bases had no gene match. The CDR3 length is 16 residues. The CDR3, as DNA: TGTGCCAGCAGCGTGTTACAGGGGGATGGTGGAAACACCATATATTTT. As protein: CASSVLQGDGGNTIYF.